This TCR beta chain appears in the sequencing data of a study of cytotoxic CD8 clonotypes in ibrutinib-treated CLL. Study background: Partial response was seen in approximately 24 patients and complete response in 2; after median about 70 months, approximately 14 stayed remitted, about 12 progressed.

V was pared by 3 bases and J by 1 base, with 8 bases between. From germline, CDR1 is MNHEY and CDR2 SMNVEV (reference sequence). The CDR3 has 14 amino acids. The method was immunoSEQ multiplex PCR; TCRdb's version includes in-frame clones alone and lacks a portion of them. The profile shows under 200,000 clones, approximately 77% of them singletons. Here the sequenced sample was PBMCs, taken after 12 months of ibrutinib treatment. The J gene is TRBJ2-3, the V gene TRBV27; no reliable D call. This TCR derives from a human donor with chronic lymphocytic leukemia. CDR3 protein: CASSLSTRTDTQYF. As DNA, the CDR3 is TGTGCCAGCAGTTTGAGCACCCGCACAGATACGCAGTATTTT.